The sequence of this T cell receptor beta chain was determined in a study of a mutant IDH1 vaccine in newly diagnosed glioma. The wider study: Vaccinations were initiated 4-6 weeks following radiotherapy alone, or were given together with temozolomide cycles. Patients had received radiotherapy, temozolomide, or both previously, most receiving both.

With 2 bases removed from V and 0 bases from J, the gap between germline ends came to 5 bases. CDR1 is SNHLY, CDR2 FYNNEI, per germline. The CDR3 is made up of 14 amino acids. Sequencing used immunoSEQ multiplex PCR; TCRdb keeps in-frame clones, though not all of them. This sample has 110,000 or so clones, with 85% to 90% found just once. With respect to this clone: The target antigen is unknown.

The time point was: week 11, during vaccination. What each vaccine dose contained was 300 ug of mutant IDH1 20-mer peptide, accompanied by topical imiquimod. This clonotype was obtained from a woman aged 50 to 65 with glioma. The chain combines TRBV2 with TRBJ1-5; D unresolved. The sample was PBMCs, taken from a glioma patient whose treatment included an IDH1 peptide vaccine. The CDR3 reads CASSEQDSNQPQHF. CDR3 bases: TGTGCCAGCAGTGAACAAGATAGCAATCAGCCCCAGCATTTT.